Listed below are T cell receptor beta chains from one sample, sequenced in a study of blood T cell repertoires in COVID-19. The assay was immunoSEQ multiplex PCR, and TCRdb's table has in-frame clones only and misses some. In the table there are more than 85,000 clones, around 83% of which are singletons. Specimen: peripheral blood. These receptors came from a woman aged 80 or older with active or convalescent COVID-19. CDR3s include the opening cysteine and the closing phenylalanine or tryptophan. The D gene is left open where the match is weak. Expanded clones get a size class; other rows say once, few or many, or leave the size out.

v_gene	d_gene	abundance	j_gene	CDR3aa	CDR3nt
TRBV3-1/TRBV3-2	.	.	TRBJ1-6	CASSQPGYNSPLHF	TGTGCCAGCAGCCAACCAGGATATAATTCACCCCTCCACTTT
TRBV5-1	.	.	TRBJ2-7	CASSWRGNEQYF	TGCGCCAGCAGCTGGAGAGGGAACGAGCAGTACTTC
TRBV28	TRBD2	.	TRBJ2-7	CASSSWTSGSTYEQYF	TGTGCCAGCAGTTCTTGGACTAGCGGGAGCACCTACGAGCAGTACTTC
TRBV5-6	.	.	TRBJ2-1	CASSLVAYEQFF	TGTGCCAGCAGCTTGGTGGCATATGAGCAGTTCTTC
TRBV3-1/TRBV3-2	.	.	TRBJ1-2	CASSPRSGSLSGYTF	TGTGCCAGCAGCCCTAGGTCGGGGTCTCTTAGTGGCTACACCTTC
TRBV5-1	.	.	TRBJ2-7	CASSLVPDEQYF	TGCGCCAGCAGCTTGGTCCCTGACGAGCAGTACTTC
TRBV19	TRBD2	.	TRBJ2-1	CASSIKRGQGNEQFF	TGTGCCAGTAGTATAAAGCGGGGGCAAGGCAATGAGCAGTTCTTC
TRBV11-2	TRBD2	.	TRBJ2-1	CASSPGLVTDEQFF	TGTGCCAGCAGCCCGGGACTAGTCACCGATGAGCAGTTCTTC
TRBV6-6	.	few	TRBJ2-7	CASRPLALTYEQYF	TGTGCCAGCAGGCCGCTAGCGCTTACCTACGAGCAGTACTTC
TRBV3-1/TRBV3-2	TRBD2	.	TRBJ2-5	CASSLQVGTSGRGETQYF	TGTGCCAGCAGCCTCCAAGTGGGGACTAGCGGGAGGGGGGAGACCCAGTACTTC
TRBV12-3/TRBV12-4	.	.	TRBJ1-2	CASTPSSGGYTF	TGTGCCAGCACCCCTTCCAGCGGGGGCTACACCTTC
TRBV28	.	.	TRBJ2-7	CASSSVGQSSYEQYF	TGTGCCAGCAGTTCAGTGGGACAATCATCCTACGAGCAGTACTTC
TRBV6-6	.	.	TRBJ1-2	CASSPTAVWGYTF	TGTGCCAGCAGTCCGACGGCGGTCTGGGGCTACACCTTC
TRBV6-6	.	.	TRBJ1-2	CASSYLTWRYGYTF	TGTGCCAGCAGTTACCTTACTTGGCGGTATGGCTACACCTTC
TRBV5-1	TRBD1	.	TRBJ1-2	CASSPRTGASNGYTF	TGCGCCAGCAGCCCCCGGACAGGGGCTTCTAATGGCTACACCTTC
TRBV6-5	.	.	TRBJ2-7	CASSTRPAASYEQYF	TGTGCCAGCAGTACCCGCCCAGCGGCTTCCTACGAGCAGTACTTC
TRBV6-5	.	.	TRBJ2-7	CASRTGSYEQYF	TGTGCCAGCAGAACAGGGTCCTACGAGCAGTACTTC
TRBV24-1	.	.	TRBJ2-3	CATRSGTDTQYF	TGTGCCACCAGGAGCGGCACAGATACGCAGTATTTT
TRBV19	TRBD2	.	TRBJ2-5	CASTPGTSGRGETQYF	TGTGCCAGTACCCCCGGGACTAGCGGGAGGGGAGAGACCCAGTACTTC
TRBV19	.	.	TRBJ2-1	CASSSNREIPFF	TGTGCCAGTAGTTCAAACCGGGAAATCCCGTTCTTC
TRBV4-2	.	.	TRBJ2-3	CASSQGGGTDTQYF	TGTGCCAGCAGCCAAGGGGGAGGCACAGATACGCAGTATTTT
TRBV5-4	.	.	TRBJ1-2	CASRFDSLSYGYTF	TGTGCCAGCAGATTTGACAGCCTTAGCTATGGCTACACCTTC
TRBV7-9	.	.	TRBJ1-2	CAISPGPQGYTF	TGTGCCATTTCCCCAGGGCCTCAGGGCTACACCTTC
TRBV4-2	TRBD1	.	TRBJ1-5	CASSQGQGVQPQHF	TGTGCCAGCAGCCAGGGACAGGGGGTTCAGCCCCAGCATTTT
TRBV27	.	.	TRBJ2-3	CASSLYGLSTDTQYF	TGTGCCAGCAGTTTATACGGACTAAGCACAGATACGCAGTATTTT
TRBV18	TRBD2	.	TRBJ2-2	CASSLDPSGLYTGELFF	TGTGCCAGCTCACTCGATCCTAGCGGGCTGTACACCGGGGAGCTGTTTTTT
TRBV19	TRBD2	.	TRBJ2-7	CASSEMGGPAGEQYF	TGTGCCAGTAGCGAAATGGGAGGGCCGGCGGGTGAGCAGTACTTC
TRBV27	TRBD2	.	TRBJ2-7	CASSSGTSEGEQYF	TGTGCCAGCAGCTCCGGGACTAGCGAGGGGGAGCAGTACTTC
TRBV9	.	.	TRBJ2-3	CASSPQRASTDTQYF	TGTGCCAGCAGCCCACAGCGGGCAAGCACAGATACGCAGTATTTT
TRBV13	TRBD2	.	TRBJ2-7	CASSSGTSGATETYEQYF	TGTGCCAGCAGCTCCGGGACTAGCGGGGCTACGGAGACCTACGAGCAGTACTTC
TRBV5-1	TRBD1	.	TRBJ2-3	CASSLGQGYADTQYF	TGCGCCAGCAGCTTGGGACAGGGATACGCAGATACGCAGTATTTT
TRBV24-1	TRBD1	.	TRBJ2-5	CATPGTGRETQYF	TGTGCCACCCCTGGGACAGGGAGGGAGACCCAGTACTTC
TRBV7-6	TRBD2	.	TRBJ2-2	CASSLEAGEGELFF	TGTGCCAGCAGCTTAGAAGCGGGAGAGGGGGAGCTGTTTTTT
TRBV25-1	.	.	TRBJ2-7	CASIPKSGRHYEQYF	TGTGCCAGCATTCCTAAGTCCGGTCGCCACTACGAGCAGTACTTC
TRBV28	TRBD1	.	TRBJ1-2	CASSLRQGAYYGYTF	TGTGCCAGCAGTTTACGGCAGGGGGCTTACTATGGCTACACCTTC
TRBV6-4	TRBD2	.	TRBJ2-1	CASSPARRGRGNEQFF	TGTGCCAGCAGCCCCGCTAGGCGCGGGAGGGGCAATGAGCAGTTCTTC
TRBV6-5	.	.	TRBJ1-1	CASTPRAPNTEAFF	TGTGCCAGCACTCCCAGGGCACCGAACACTGAAGCTTTCTTT
TRBV7-2	.	.	TRBJ2-2	CASSLAGGNTGELFF	TGTGCCAGCAGCTTAGCGGGGGGGAACACCGGGGAGCTGTTTTTT
TRBV2	TRBD1	.	TRBJ1-5	CASSGTGGVQPQHF	TGTGCCAGCAGCGGGACAGGGGGCGTTCAGCCCCAGCATTTT
TRBV4-2	TRBD2	.	TRBJ2-3	CASSQEPGGGTDTQYF	TGTGCCAGCAGCCAAGAACCGGGAGGGGGGACGGATACGCAGTATTTT
TRBV13	.	.	TRBJ1-6	CASSLTGYNSPLHF	TGTGCCAGCAGCTTAACAGGATATAATTCACCCCTCCACTTT
TRBV27	.	.	TRBJ2-2	CASSFNNMRTAVGELFF	TGTGCCAGCAGTTTCAATAATATGAGGACTGCAGTCGGGGAGCTGTTTTTT
TRBV2	TRBD1	few	TRBJ2-3	CASSRDRGTDTQYF	TGTGCCAGCAGCCGGGACAGGGGGACAGATACGCAGTATTTT
TRBV5-4	TRBD2	.	TRBJ2-7	CASSLDASGSYEQYF	TGTGCCAGCAGCTTGGATGCCAGCGGGAGCTACGAGCAGTACTTC
TRBV6-6	TRBD1	.	TRBJ1-6	CASSRRDRGGRNSPLHF	TGTGCCAGCAGCCGACGGGACAGGGGTGGTCGGAATTCACCCCTCCACTTT
TRBV14	TRBD1	.	TRBJ2-2	CASPDRVNTGELFF	TGTGCCAGCCCGGACAGGGTGAACACCGGGGAGCTGTTTTTT
TRBV7-6	.	.	TRBJ2-4	CASSPPGQIAKNIQYF	TGTGCCAGCAGCCCCCCGGGACAAATAGCCAAAAACATTCAGTACTTC
TRBV3-1/TRBV3-2	TRBD1	.	TRBJ1-2	CASSRQRQGGYTF	TGTGCCAGCAGCCGACAAAGACAGGGCGGCTACACCTTC
TRBV5-4	.	.	TRBJ1-1	CASSLGLGTTEAFF	TGTGCCAGCAGCTTGGGGCTAGGCACGACTGAAGCTTTCTTT
TRBV19	.	.	TRBJ1-4	CASKSWPTPGDEKLFF	TGTGCCAGTAAAAGCTGGCCCACGCCCGGGGATGAAAAACTGTTTTTT
TRBV30	TRBD1	.	TRBJ1-4	CAWSSKDRGGEKLFF	TGTGCCTGGAGTAGCAAGGACAGGGGCGGTGAAAAACTGTTTTTT
TRBV7-3	.	.	TRBJ1-1	CASSTGRGTEAFF	TGTGCCAGCAGCACGGGAAGGGGGACTGAAGCTTTCTTT
TRBV7-9	.	.	TRBJ1-2	CASSLGQRLHGYTF	TGTGCCAGCAGCTTAGGGCAGCGACTTCATGGCTACACCTTC
TRBV4-2	.	few	TRBJ2-2	CASSVEFGGELFF	TGTGCCAGCAGCGTAGAATTTGGCGGGGAGCTGTTTTTT
TRBV5-4	TRBD2	.	TRBJ2-7	CASSLAGGAYEQYF	TGTGCCAGCAGCTTAGCGGGAGGGGCCTACGAGCAGTACTTC